The rows below give T cell receptor beta chains drawn from one sample of a study of blood T cell repertoires in COVID-19. Generated by immunoSEQ multiplex PCR, the TCRdb table keeps only in-frame clones and is missing some. The sample gives some 220,000 clones, roughly 82% of which show up once; 9.5% to 10% is in the top ten. Sequenced sample: peripheral blood. The receptors were sampled from a man aged 50 to 59 with active or convalescent COVID-19. Each CDR3 is given with its conserved first and last residue. Expanded clones are given a class, and other clones once, few, many or no size at all.

v_call,clone_size,j_call,cdr3_aa
TRBV15,once,TRBJ1-6,CATSRTGRNSPLHF
TRBV6-1,.,TRBJ2-1,CASSEATISWDRWDNEQFF
TRBV12-2,once,TRBJ1-6,CASRRDRFNSPLHF
TRBV18,once,TRBJ2-7,CASSSVTYEQYF
TRBV19,.,TRBJ1-5,CASSIDATGGHQPQHF
TRBV15,.,TRBJ2-5,CATSIGETQYF
TRBV18,.,TRBJ1-6,CASSPGEGSPLHF
TRBV6-5,once,TRBJ1-1,CASSLPGQGNTEAFF
TRBV14,.,TRBJ2-5,CASSLLAGYETQYF
TRBV5-6,.,TRBJ2-5,CASSLHLRETQYF
TRBV19,few,TRBJ2-2,CASTTGTPNTGELFF
TRBV11-2,.,TRBJ2-7,CASSSRTGGYEQYF
TRBV19,.,TRBJ2-6,CASSIDRRWTGSGANVLTF
TRBV29-1,.,TRBJ2-3,CSVVIAGPSTDTQYF
TRBV5-1,.,TRBJ1-5,CASSLGPAGNQPQHF
TRBV4-1,.,TRBJ2-7,CASSLSFGAYEQYF
TRBV28,once,TRBJ2-7,CASRTPGQDYEQYF
TRBV5-4,.,TRBJ1-3,CASSRDSLSGNTIYF
TRBV11-2,few,TRBJ2-3,CASQGAGAHTDTQYF
TRBV5-1,.,TRBJ2-3,CASSPGTSGSKLGTDTQYF
TRBV24-1,.,TRBJ2-3,CATSDLAGGLTDTQYF
TRBV7-9,.,TRBJ2-7,CASSLVGGSYEQYF
TRBV5-4,.,TRBJ2-4,CASSSTYSGEVAKNIQYF
TRBV28,once,TRBJ1-5,CASSTGLPRNQPQHF
TRBV7-9,.,TRBJ2-5,CASSLGDAQYF
TRBV27,once,TRBJ2-7,CASSGLLHEQYF
TRBV19,.,TRBJ2-1,CASSSGTNNEQFF
TRBV9,.,TRBJ1-1,CASSVDSRLNTEAFF
TRBV7-8,.,TRBJ1-2,CASSLAAGQSYGYTF
TRBV7-2,once,TRBJ1-4,CASSSSRVEKLFF
TRBV10-3,.,TRBJ1-3,CATLDRTSGNTIYF
TRBV5-6,.,TRBJ1-2,CASSLTGRRNGYTF
TRBV27,.,TRBJ1-2,CATSGTGVFDGYTF
TRBV18,once,TRBJ1-4,CASSPPPGTPTNEKLFF
TRBV30,.,TRBJ2-3,CAWSKRDSDTQYF
TRBV7-2,.,TRBJ2-3,CASSLDSGSPDTQYF
TRBV28,.,TRBJ1-1,CASSSSGEGTEAFF
TRBV28,.,TRBJ1-3,CASRRAPGNTIYF
TRBV28,.,TRBJ1-2,CASSLSGVEGYTF
TRBV5-4,.,TRBJ1-5,CASSPGTGPNQPQHF
TRBV2,.,TRBJ1-1,CASRYRESTEAFF
TRBV10-3,.,TRBJ1-2,CAISQNGGDGYTF
TRBV28,.,TRBJ1-1,CASSSASLLEAFF
TRBV28,.,TRBJ2-3,CASSFRPDTQYF
TRBV5-6,.,TRBJ1-6,CASSIPNRGDSPLHF
TRBV29-1,.,TRBJ1-4,CSALLFDGLKLFF
TRBV7-6,.,TRBJ2-5,CASSLQTPPQETQYF
TRBV6-5,once,TRBJ2-7,CASRKTGGRIYEQYF
TRBV5-5,.,TRBJ1-5,CASSLGQGLSNQPQHF
TRBV5-1,few,TRBJ1-1,CASKLSGGTATEAFF
TRBV18,.,TRBJ1-2,CASSPWTGGNYGYTF
TRBV7-2,few,TRBJ1-4,CASSLERSGEKLFF
TRBV7-3,.,TRBJ2-1,CASSLRATYNEQFF
TRBV28,.,TRBJ2-5,CASSTQGAGVETQYF
TRBV11-1,.,TRBJ2-1,CASSFRDRDNNEQFF